The present T cell receptor (beta chain) was sequenced within a study of blood T cells in healthy people across ages. Whole-study context: Template switching captured about one barcoded beta molecule per two T cells.

Details on this clonotype: Antigen: not known.

CDR3 length equals 15 residues. The donors, all healthy, were Caucasians living in Russia, aged roughly 6 to 100. Study-wide results and caveats: Possibly confounding the expanded clonotype changes was the fact that donor CMV status was unknown.

Alongside a J-beta primer mix, a sample-barcoded 5' primer served in a second PCR lasting about 7 to 11 cycles. TCRdb processed the 5' RACE reads anew with MiXCR; each CDR3 protein has one entry. The sample carries fewer than 1.5 million distinct CDR3 sequences, 40% to 50% recorded once. The source is a woman between 18 and 29 years old in good health. V usage is TRBV12-3 or TRBV12-4 and J usage is TRBJ2-7; TRBD2 matches 8 bases. The DNA matches TRBJ2-1 better at its end, which makes the J call doubtful. The sequencing sample was made of blood. The CDR3 region is CASSRRAGGGNEQFF. DNA of the CDR3: TGTGCCAGCAGCCGCCGCGCGGGGGGCGGGAATGAGCAGTTCTTC.